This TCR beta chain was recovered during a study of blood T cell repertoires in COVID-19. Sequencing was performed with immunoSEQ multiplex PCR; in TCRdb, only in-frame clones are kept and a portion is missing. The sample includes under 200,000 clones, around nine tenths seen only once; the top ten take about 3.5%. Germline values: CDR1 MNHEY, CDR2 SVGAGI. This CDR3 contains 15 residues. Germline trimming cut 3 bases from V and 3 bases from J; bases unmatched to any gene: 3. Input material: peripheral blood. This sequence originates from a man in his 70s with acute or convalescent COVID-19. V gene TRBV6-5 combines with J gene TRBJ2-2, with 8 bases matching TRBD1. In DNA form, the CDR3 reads TGTGCCAGCAGTTATGACAGGGGTTACACCGGGGAGCTGTTTTTT. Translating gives CASSYDRGYTGELFF.